This TCR beta chain was found in a study of blood T cell repertoires in COVID-19. The wider study: The United States, Italy and Spain were the sources of the acute and convalescent COVID-19 samples.

Clones were read by immunoSEQ multiplex PCR, and TCRdb kept only the in-frame ones, dropping some. The sample includes about 370,000 clones, just under 90% of them seen just once. Germline loops: CDR1 LNHDA, CDR2 SQIVND (reference sequence). Trimming shortened V by 4 bases and J by 0 bases, and 9 bases separated the two germline ends. CDR3 length: 14 residues. The study recruited people aged roughly 18 to 95 years across approximately 24 US areas. This TCR derives from a woman younger than 45 who had recovered from COVID-19. The chain recombines TRBV19 with TRBJ1-2, with D unclear. The sequencing sample was made of PBMCs or T cells enriched from blood (not recorded which). The CDR3, as DNA: TGTGCCAGTAGTACAGATTCCTCTAACTATGGCTACACCTTC. Protein: CASSTDSSNYGYTF.